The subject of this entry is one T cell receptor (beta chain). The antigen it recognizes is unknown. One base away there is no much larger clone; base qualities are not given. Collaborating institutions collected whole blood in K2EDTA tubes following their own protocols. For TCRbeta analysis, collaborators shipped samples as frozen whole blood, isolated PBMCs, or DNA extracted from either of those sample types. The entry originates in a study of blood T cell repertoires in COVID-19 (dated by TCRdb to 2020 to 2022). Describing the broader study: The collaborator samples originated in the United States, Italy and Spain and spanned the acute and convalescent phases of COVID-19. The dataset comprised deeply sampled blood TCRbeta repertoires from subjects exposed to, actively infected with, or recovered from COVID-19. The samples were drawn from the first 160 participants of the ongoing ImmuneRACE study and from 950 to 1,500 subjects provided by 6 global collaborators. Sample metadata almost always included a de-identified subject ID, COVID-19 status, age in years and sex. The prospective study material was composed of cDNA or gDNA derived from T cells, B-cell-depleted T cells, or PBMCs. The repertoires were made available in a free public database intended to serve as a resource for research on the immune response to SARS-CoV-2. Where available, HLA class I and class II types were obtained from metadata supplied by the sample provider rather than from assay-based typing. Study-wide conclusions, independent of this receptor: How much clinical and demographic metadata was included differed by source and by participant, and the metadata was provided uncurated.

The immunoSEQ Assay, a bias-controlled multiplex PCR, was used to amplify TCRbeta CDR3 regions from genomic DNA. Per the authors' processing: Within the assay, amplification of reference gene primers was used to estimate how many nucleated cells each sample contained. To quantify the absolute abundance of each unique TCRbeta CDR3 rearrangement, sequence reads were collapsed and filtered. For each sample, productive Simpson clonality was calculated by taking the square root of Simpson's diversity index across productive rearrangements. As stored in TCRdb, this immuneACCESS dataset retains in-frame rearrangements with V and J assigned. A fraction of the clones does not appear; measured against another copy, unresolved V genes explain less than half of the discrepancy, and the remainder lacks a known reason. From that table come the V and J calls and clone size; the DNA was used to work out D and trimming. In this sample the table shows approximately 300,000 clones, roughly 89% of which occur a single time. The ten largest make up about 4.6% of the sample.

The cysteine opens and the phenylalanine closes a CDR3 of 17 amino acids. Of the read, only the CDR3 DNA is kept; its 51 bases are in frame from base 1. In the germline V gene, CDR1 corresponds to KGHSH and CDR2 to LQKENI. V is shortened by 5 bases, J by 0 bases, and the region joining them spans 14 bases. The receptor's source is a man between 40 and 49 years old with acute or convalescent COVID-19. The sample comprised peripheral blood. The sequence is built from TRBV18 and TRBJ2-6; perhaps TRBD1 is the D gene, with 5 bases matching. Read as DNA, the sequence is TGTGCCAGCTCATCTCAGACAGCCCTCTCTGGGGCCAACGTCCTGACTTTC. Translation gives CASSSQTALSGANVLTF.